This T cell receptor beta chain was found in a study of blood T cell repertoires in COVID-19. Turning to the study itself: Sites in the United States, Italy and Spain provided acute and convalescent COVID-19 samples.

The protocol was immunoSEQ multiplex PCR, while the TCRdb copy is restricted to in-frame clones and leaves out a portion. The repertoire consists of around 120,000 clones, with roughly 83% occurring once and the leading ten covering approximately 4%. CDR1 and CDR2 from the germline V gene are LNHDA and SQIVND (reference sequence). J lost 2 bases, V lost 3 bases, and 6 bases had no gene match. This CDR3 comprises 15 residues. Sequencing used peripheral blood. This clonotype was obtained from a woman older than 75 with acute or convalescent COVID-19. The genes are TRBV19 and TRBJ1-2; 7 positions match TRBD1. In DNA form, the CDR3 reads TGTGCCAGTAGTATCGGCGGCAGGGGGAACTATGGCTACACCTTC. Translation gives CASSIGGRGNYGYTF.